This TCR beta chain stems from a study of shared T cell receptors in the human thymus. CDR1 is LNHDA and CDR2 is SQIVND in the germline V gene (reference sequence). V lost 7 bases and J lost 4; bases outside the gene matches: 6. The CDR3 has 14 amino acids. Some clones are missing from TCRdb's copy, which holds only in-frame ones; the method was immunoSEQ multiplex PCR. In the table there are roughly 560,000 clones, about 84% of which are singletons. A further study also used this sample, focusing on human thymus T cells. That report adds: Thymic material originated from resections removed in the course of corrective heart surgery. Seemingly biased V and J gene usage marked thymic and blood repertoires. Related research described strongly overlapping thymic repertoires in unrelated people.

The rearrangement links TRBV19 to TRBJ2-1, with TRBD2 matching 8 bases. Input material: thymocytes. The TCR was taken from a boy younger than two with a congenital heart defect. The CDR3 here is CASTWGGRYNEQFF. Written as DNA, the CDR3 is TGTGCCAGTACTTGGGGCGGGAGGTACAATGAGCAGTTCTTC.